Sequencing of this TCR beta chain was carried out in a study of metastatic and nonmetastatic thyroid tumors. In the study overall: Repertoires from malignant and benign thyroid patients were compared across blood and tumor or nodule tissue.

TCRdb re-clonotyped the PCR reads via MiXCR. The top ten clones hold approximately 7% of a sample with tens of thousands of clones, around 14% of them seen once. Ten or more counts support this clone. V gave up 2 bases and J gave up 3 bases, with 10 bases separating them. CDR1 and CDR2 from the germline V gene are MNHEY and SVGAGI. The CDR3 covers 14 residues. All patients reached thyroid surgery having received no treatment beforehand. Sequences were obtained from blood. V is TRBV6-5 and J is TRBJ1-1, with D unresolved. The TCR originated in a male donor with papillary thyroid cancer or a benign thyroid nodule (not recorded which). Some clones in this sample may be carry-over from other donors' samples. The CDR3 protein is CASSYRDTYTEAFF. The CDR3 DNA reads as TGTGCCAGCAGTTACCGAGACACTTACACTGAAGCTTTCTTT.